These 9 T cell receptor beta chains were sequenced from one sample in a study of blood T cells in healthy people across ages. Primers used in a second PCR of about 6 to 12 cycles were a sample-barcoded 5' primer and a J-beta primer mix. Via MiXCR, TCRdb re-called the 5' RACE reads, giving one row per CDR3 protein. The sample lists 1.2 million to 1.5 million distinct CDR3 sequences; approximately 60% were seen once. The sequencing input was blood. The receptors were gathered from a man younger than 35 in good health.

The V gene is TRBV10-3, the J gene TRBJ1-6, with TRBD1 identical over 8 bases. Per germline, CDR1 ENHRY and CDR2 SYGVKD. This CDR3 has 15 residues. V was clipped by 10 bases and J by 9 bases; unmatched bases: 14. The CDR3 loop is CASKPGQAVSSPLHF. CDR3 in DNA: TGTGCCAGCAAACCGGGACAGGCTGTGAGTTCACCCCTCCACTTT.

This chain uses TRBV29-1 with TRBJ2-1; no clear D. The CDR3 runs 10 residues. The germline gives CDR1 SQVTM, CDR2 ANQGSEA. V was cut by 5 bases and J by 9 bases, with 8 bases left in between. CDR3 region: CSVRAGEQFF. CDR3 DNA sequence: TGCAGCGTTAGGGCAGGTGAGCAGTTCTTC.

The chain recombines TRBV3-1 with TRBJ1-1, with TRBD1 identical over 7 bases. The CDR3 is 15 residues long. CDR1 is LGHDT and CDR2 is YNNKEL in the germline V gene (reference sequence). V shed 6 bases and J 3 bases; nucleotides not matched to a gene: 10. CDR3 amino acids: CASSPTGAWDTEAFF. The CDR3 DNA follows: TGTGCCAGCAGTCCTACAGGGGCATGGGACACTGAAGCTTTCTTT.

This clonotype was found a few times. The chain carries TRBV3-1 and TRBJ1-6; 7 bases align to TRBD1. After removal of 3 bases from V and 3 bases from J, the junction contained 2 bases not matched to a gene. The CDR3 is 15 residues long. CDR1 is LGHDT, CDR2 YNNKEL, per germline (reference sequence). The CDR3 DNA reads TGTGCCAGCAGCCAGCGGGACAGCTATAATTCACCCCTCCACTTT. It encodes CASSQRDSYNSPLHF.

The chain combines TRBV4-2 with TRBJ1-6, with 7 bases that match TRBD1. The junction had 16 bases not matched to a gene; V was cut back by 0 bases and J by 14 bases. The germline gives CDR1 LGHNA, CDR2 YNFKEQ. CDR3 size: 17 residues. The CDR3 DNA is TGTGCCAGCAGCCAAGACGTTGGGCACAGGGGAGGTTCGGCCCTCCACTTT. Protein sequence: CASSQDVGHRGGSALHF.

In the case of this clonotype: This may stem from a read error, because a much larger clone lies one nucleotide away. The chain couples TRBV24-1 to TRBJ2-7; D gene unclear. With the DNA end fitting TRBJ2-5 better, the J assignment may be wrong. There are 16 residues in the CDR3. From germline, CDR1 is KGHDR and CDR2 SFDVKD. As DNA, the CDR3 is TGTGCCACCAGTGACCATGGATCTTCTCTCCAAGAGACCCAGTACTTC. It codes for CATSDHGSSLQETQYF.

The CDR3 loop is CASSQDPGANQPQHF. CDR3 DNA sequence: TGTGCCAGCAGCCAAGATCCCGGGGCCAATCAGCCCCAGCATTTT. This rearrangement joins TRBV4-2 to TRBJ1-5; possible D gene TRBD1, 5 bases. Germline lookup yields CDR1 LGHNA and CDR2 YNFKEQ. Trimming took 0 bases from V and 3 from J, leaving 9 bases between them. This CDR3 is built from 15 residues.

The genes are TRBV6-1 and TRBJ2-1, with D possibly being TRBD1 (7 bases). Trimming pared 3 bases from V and 9 bases from J, leaving 30 bases between. The CDR3 runs to 19 residues. Looked up from germline, CDR1 is MNHNS and CDR2 is SASEGT. The CDR3 DNA sequence: TGTGCCAGCAGTGATTTCGGGACAGCTTCATCCGGGAGAAGGTTTGAGCAGTTCTTC. Its protein product is CASSDFGTASSGRRFEQFF.

The V and J genes are TRBV4-1 and TRBJ1-5; D is perhaps TRBD1 (5 bases). The CDR3 has 14 amino acids. The germline V and J ends were trimmed by 1 base and 2 bases, with 6 bases remaining between them. Germline V gives CDR1 MGHRA, CDR2 YSYEKL. This chain's CDR3 is CASSQVTGNQPQHF. The CDR3 DNA follows: TGCGCCAGCAGCCAAGTGACAGGCAATCAGCCCCAGCATTTT.